Sequencing of this T cell receptor beta chain was carried out in a study of blood T cell repertoires in COVID-19. Across the whole study: Material from acute and convalescent COVID-19 was sourced from the United States, Italy and Spain.

Produced via immunoSEQ multiplex PCR; TCRdb's table is partial and in-frame only. The sample shows 95,000 to 150,000 clones, about 89% of them seen only once. The germline V gene encodes CDR1 SGHNT and CDR2 YYREEE (reference sequence). The V and J ends lost 5 bases and 7 bases respectively, with 13 bases between them. The CDR3 is made up of 12 amino acids. The source of this sequence is a woman aged 70-85 years with acute or convalescent COVID-19. The rearrangement links TRBV5-4 to TRBJ2-7; tentatively, D is TRBD2 (6 bases). The specimen was peripheral blood. The CDR3 loop reads CASSTTGVEQYF. CDR3 sequence (DNA): TGTGCCAGCAGTACCACGGGGGTTGAGCAGTACTTC.